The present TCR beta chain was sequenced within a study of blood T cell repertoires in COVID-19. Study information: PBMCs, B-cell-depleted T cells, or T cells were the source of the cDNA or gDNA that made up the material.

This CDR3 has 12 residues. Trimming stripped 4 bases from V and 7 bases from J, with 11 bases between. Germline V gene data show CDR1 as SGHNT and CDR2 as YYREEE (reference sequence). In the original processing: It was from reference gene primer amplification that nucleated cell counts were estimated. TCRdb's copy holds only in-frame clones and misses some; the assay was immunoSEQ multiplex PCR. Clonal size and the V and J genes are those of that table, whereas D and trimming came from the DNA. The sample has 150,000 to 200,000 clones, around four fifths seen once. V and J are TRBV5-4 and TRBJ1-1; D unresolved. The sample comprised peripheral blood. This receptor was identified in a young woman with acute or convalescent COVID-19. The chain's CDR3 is CASSPQAGEAFF. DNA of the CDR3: TGTGCCAGCAGCCCCCAGGCAGGTGAAGCTTTCTTT.